Below, 13 T cell receptor beta chains from the same sample are listed, as sequenced in a study of CD8 T cells in Susac syndrome. The RNA input was roughly 0.45 to 1 ug, and it was reverse transcribed with random hexamers. From the immunoSEQ multiplex PCR reads, TCRdb called clonotypes with MiXCR, one entry per CDR3 protein. The sample includes approximately 110,000 distinct CDR3 sequences, about 95% of them seen just once. Sequencing was performed on CD4+ T cells from PBMCs. The source is a human donor in good health.

The chain employs TRBV5-4 and TRBJ2-5, with 12 bases lining up with TRBD2. The germline V gene has CDR1 SGHNT and CDR2 YYREEE (reference sequence). The CDR3 is made up of 17 amino acids. V was pared by 0 bases and J by 5 bases, with 8 bases of the junction left unmatched. The CDR3 region is CASSLAGRLAGVETQYF. CDR3 nucleotide sequence: TGTGCCAGCAGCTTGGCTGGGAGACTAGCGGGAGTGGAGACCCAGTACTTC.

This chain joins TRBV2 and TRBJ1-4; 9 bases align to TRBD1. Germline CDR1 reads SNHLY; CDR2 reads FYNNEI. V was pared by 10 bases and J by 7 bases, with 7 bases of the junction left unmatched. The length of the CDR3 is 13 residues. CDR3 DNA: TGTGCCACACGACAGGGGGAGACTGAAAAACTGTTTTTT. Protein product: CATRQGETEKLFF.

This clonotype was recorded only once. The chain combines TRBV20-1 with TRBJ2-4; 9 positions agree with TRBD1. CDR1 is DFQATT and CDR2 is SNEGSKA in the germline V gene (reference sequence). V dropped 6 bases and J dropped 7; count of bases not matched to a gene: 10. CDR3 size: 14 residues. CDR3 sequence (DNA): TGCAGTGCAAATACAGGGGGCAGCGGGAACATTCAGTACTTC. It translates to CSANTGGSGNIQYF.

The rearrangement joins TRBV29-1 to TRBJ1-3; D is unclear. The CDR3 spans 13 residues. Germline V CDR1 and CDR2: SQVTM, ANQGSEA. V lost 4 bases and J 0 bases, leaving 7 bases between the germline ends. CDR3 in DNA: TGCAGCGTTGGCAGCAGCTCTGGAAACACCATATATTTT. As protein: CSVGSSSGNTIYF.

This sequence joins TRBV29-1 and TRBJ2-1; D perhaps matches TRBD1 (5 bases). The CDR3 runs 12 residues. The germline gives CDR1 SQVTM, CDR2 ANQGSEA. V was pared by 4 bases and J by 16 bases, with 20 bases between. The CDR3 nucleotides are TGCAGCGTTGGGGGCCTCGTAGTGTCCCAATTCTTC. It is translated as CSVGGLVVSQFF.

This clonotype was picked up one time. DNA for the CDR3: TGTGCCAGCGGTCAGGGCGGCCCAAACACCGGGGAGCTGTTTTTT. This translates into CASGQGGPNTGELFF. The V call is TRBV6-5, the J call TRBJ2-2, with a weak D call TRBD1 (5 bases). Trimming pared 8 bases from V and 2 bases from J, leaving 15 bases between. The CDR3 sequence is 15 residues long. Germline V gene lookup returns CDR1 MNHEY and CDR2 SVGAGI.

This clonotype was recorded once. The gene calls are TRBV20-1 and TRBJ2-7; the match to TRBD2 covers 13 bases. V lost 6 bases to trimming and J lost 2 bases; unmatched junction nucleotides: 1. The V gene's germline CDR1 is DFQATT and CDR2 SNEGSKA (reference sequence). The length of the CDR3 is 13 residues. The CDR3 loop is CSAGTSGAYEQYF. CDR3 sequence (DNA): TGCAGTGCCGGGACTAGCGGGGCCTACGAGCAGTACTTC.

The DNA of the CDR3 is TGCGCCAGCTGCAGGGACAGCTACAATGAGCAGTTCTTC. The encoded protein is CASCRDSYNEQFF. V gene TRBV5-1 combines with J gene TRBJ2-1; 7 nucleotides align to TRBD1. Germline lookup yields CDR1 SGHRS and CDR2 YFSETQ. CDR3 length: 13 amino acids. The junction had 4 bases not matched to a gene; V was cut back by 7 bases and J by 3 bases. The full variable domain, with the rest looked up from reference TRBV5-1 and TRBJ2-1, is KAGVTQTPRYLIKTRGQQVTLSCSPISGHRSVSWYQQTPGQGLQFLFEYFSETQRNKGNFPGRFSGRQFSNSRSEMNVSTLELGDSALYLCASCRDSYNEQFFGPGTRLTVL.

The chain joins TRBV3-1 to TRBJ2-3; D assignment may be TRBD1 or TRBD2 (6 bases each). Per the germline V gene, CDR1 is LGHDT and CDR2 is YNNKEL (reference sequence). Deletions cut 4 bases from V and 6 bases from J, with 17 bases between. CDR3 length: 15 amino acids. In DNA, the CDR3 is TGTGCCAGCAGCCCCCCGGGGCGGAGGGGGGATACGCAGTATTTT. Protein: CASSPPGRRGDTQYF.

V and J are TRBV5-1 and TRBJ1-1, with D tentatively TRBD1 (6 bases). This CDR3 spans 15 amino acids. Germline V gene lookup returns CDR1 SGHRS and CDR2 YFSETQ. V was trimmed by 1 base and J by 3 bases, leaving 13 bases between them. The CDR3 DNA reads as TGCGCCAGCAGCTTGTGGGGGGCGTCGGACACTGAAGCTTTCTTT. Protein: CASSLWGASDTEAFF.

This clonotype was seen only once. V and J are TRBV5-4 and TRBJ2-7; D not resolved. The CDR3 covers 13 residues. V was shortened by 4 bases and J by 3 bases, with 11 bases between the two germline ends. Germline V gene lookup returns CDR1 SGHNT and CDR2 YYREEE (reference sequence). The CDR3: CASSPSPGYEQYF. CDR3 DNA: TGTGCCAGCAGCCCCAGTCCGGGCTACGAGCAGTACTTC.

The J gene is TRBJ2-7, the V gene TRBV20-1; D remains unclear. The CDR3 runs to 14 residues. CDR1 is DFQATT, CDR2 SNEGSKA, per germline (reference sequence). The germline V and J ends were trimmed by 0 bases and 4 bases, with 13 bases remaining between them. The CDR3 loop reads CSARDSAEHYEQYF. As DNA, the CDR3 is TGCAGTGCTAGAGATTCGGCGGAGCATTACGAGCAGTACTTC.

The rearrangement joins TRBV29-1 to TRBJ1-1; D not certain. Germline CDR1 and CDR2: SQVTM and ANQGSEA. V lost 2 bases and J 5 bases, leaving 12 bases between the germline ends. There are 13 residues in the CDR3. The CDR3: CSVEIGSETEAFF. In nucleotides, the CDR3 is TGCAGCGTTGAAATCGGGTCGGAGACTGAAGCTTTCTTT.